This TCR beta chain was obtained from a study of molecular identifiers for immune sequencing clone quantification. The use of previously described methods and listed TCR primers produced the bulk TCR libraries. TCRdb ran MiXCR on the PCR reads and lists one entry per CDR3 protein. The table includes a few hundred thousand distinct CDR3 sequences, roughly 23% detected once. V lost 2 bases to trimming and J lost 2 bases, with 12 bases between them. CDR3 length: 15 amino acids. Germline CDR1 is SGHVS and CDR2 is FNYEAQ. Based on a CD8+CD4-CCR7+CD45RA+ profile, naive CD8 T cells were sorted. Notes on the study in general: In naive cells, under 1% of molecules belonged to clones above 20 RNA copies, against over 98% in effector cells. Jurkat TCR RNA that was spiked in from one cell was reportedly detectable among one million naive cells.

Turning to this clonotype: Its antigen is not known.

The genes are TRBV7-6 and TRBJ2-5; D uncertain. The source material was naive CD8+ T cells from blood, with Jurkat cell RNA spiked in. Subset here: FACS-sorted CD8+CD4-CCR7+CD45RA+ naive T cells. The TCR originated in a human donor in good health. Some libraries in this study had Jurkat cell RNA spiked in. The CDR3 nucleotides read TGTGCCAGCAGCTTATGGGCAGCCGAACAAGAGACCCAGTACTTC. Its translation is CASSLWAAEQETQYF.